This is a list of T cell receptor beta chains from one sample in a study of cytomegalovirus exposure and HLA in healthy donors. Profiling relied on immunoSEQ multiplex PCR, and the TCRdb table lists in-frame clones only, not all of them. The sample has 150,000 to 200,000 clones; around four fifths are singletons. Sequencing was carried out using PBMCs. The source is a girl aged 2 to 10 in good health and CMV-seropositive. CDR3s include the opening cysteine and the closing phenylalanine or tryptophan. The D gene is left open where the match is weak. Expanded clones are given a class, and other clones once, few, many or no size at all.

J,V,size,D,DNA,CDR3
TRBJ1-4,TRBV13,few,NA,TGTGCCAGCAGCCCCGGGGGGGTAGGGCCAACTAATGAAAAACTGTTTTTT,CASSPGGVGPTNEKLFF
TRBJ1-2,TRBV30,NA,TRBD1,TGTGCCTATGATAGGGGGACAGGGAACTATGGCTACACCTTC,CAYDRGTGNYGYTF
TRBJ1-2,TRBV5-6,NA,TRBD1,TGTGCCAGCAGCGTTCAAGGGGGCGGTCACTATGGCTACACCTTC,CASSVQGGGHYGYTF
TRBJ2-7,TRBV7-3,NA,NA,TGTGCCAGCAGCTTAACGGCGGGACAGAGCTCCTACGAGCAGTACTTC,CASSLTAGQSSYEQYF
TRBJ2-1,TRBV19,once,NA,TGTGCCAGTAGTATAGATCTGGTAGGGGGGGCGGCTAGCGGTAGCTCCTACAATGAGCAGTTCTTC,CASSIDLVGGAASGSSYNEQFF
TRBJ1-2,TRBV6-1,NA,TRBD1,TGTGCCAGCAGTGAAGGACAGGGGGCTGTGTACTATGGCTACACCTTC,CASSEGQGAVYYGYTF
TRBJ2-3,TRBV18,NA,TRBD2,TGTGCCAGCTCACCAAGTCTTAGCGGGAGGGAAGATACGCAGTATTTT,CASSPSLSGREDTQYF
TRBJ1-1,TRBV6-1,NA,NA,TGTGCCAGCAGTGAAAATCGGGGGGGGACCACTGAAGCTTTCTTT,CASSENRGGTTEAFF
TRBJ2-5,TRBV29-1,NA,TRBD1,TGCAGCTTTGAAGGGGGCAGCGAGACCCAGTACTTC,CSFEGGSETQYF
TRBJ2-3,TRBV5-1,NA,TRBD2,TGCGCCAGCAGCCCTGGACTAGCGGGAGTAACAGATACGCAGTATTTT,CASSPGLAGVTDTQYF
TRBJ2-5,TRBV5-6,once,TRBD2,TGTGCCAGCAGCTTGGGACTAGCGGGAGTGGAGCAAGAGACCCAGTACTTC,CASSLGLAGVEQETQYF
TRBJ2-7,TRBV30,once,NA,TGTGCCTGGAGTGACCAGACTAGTTCCGAGCAGTACTTC,CAWSDQTSSEQYF
TRBJ1-1,TRBV6-6,NA,TRBD1,TGTGCCAGCAGGCGTACAGGGGGCCTTGAAGCTTTCTTT,CASRRTGGLEAFF
TRBJ1-3,TRBV6-5,NA,NA,TGTGCCAGCAGTTATCGGGTATTTAGCTCTGGAAACACCATATATTTT,CASSYRVFSSGNTIYF
TRBJ2-1,TRBV10-3,NA,NA,TGTGCCATCAGTGAGTACAGGGATCTGGGTGAGCAGTTCTTC,CAISEYRDLGEQFF
TRBJ2-1,TRBV19,once,TRBD2,TGTGCCAGTAGTATGGGGCGGGAGGGGGGTGAGCAGTTCTTC,CASSMGREGGEQFF
TRBJ1-1,TRBV4-1,NA,NA,TGCGCCAGCAGCGCGGGCAGGAACGCTGAAGCTTTCTTT,CASSAGRNAEAFF
TRBJ2-7,TRBV13,NA,TRBD1,TGTGCCAGCAGCGGCGGTGGGACAGCCACCTACGAGCAGTACTTC,CASSGGGTATYEQYF
TRBJ2-7,TRBV11-1,NA,TRBD2,TGTGCCAGCAGTCCTAAACTAGCGGGAGCCTCCTACGAGCAGTACTTC,CASSPKLAGASYEQYF
TRBJ2-1,TRBV27,NA,NA,TGTGCCAGCAGTTTATCGGACAGCCTCTCCTACAATGAGCAGTTCTTC,CASSLSDSLSYNEQFF